This T cell receptor (beta chain) was sequenced in a study of long-term antiretroviral therapy in people with HIV. Study observations and caveats: Regardless of time point, clones expanded before ART dominated the repertoire. Post-ART diversity increased but stayed below transplant donor controls.

Investigators performed immunoSEQ version v3.0 at survey level. Measured with immunoSEQ multiplex PCR; TCRdb has only the in-frame clones, and not every one. This sample has about 37,000 clones, with 80% to 85% found just once. Germline V CDR1 and CDR2: SGHNT, YYREEE (reference sequence). The J segment lost 1 base and the V segment lost 3 bases, leaving 1 base of the junction unmatched. The CDR3 is made up of 15 amino acids. A note on this clone: Its antigen is not identified.

Participants living with HIV all received treatment in the United States. The chain links TRBV5-4 to TRBJ2-2, with TRBD1 matching 9 bases. The TCR comes from a man aged 18 to 29 with HIV. Material: unsorted PBMCs, obtained 1 year after starting antiretroviral therapy. The CDR3 spells CASSWTGVNTGELFF. In nucleotides, the CDR3 is TGTGCCAGCAGCTGGACAGGGGTGAACACCGGGGAGCTGTTTTTT.